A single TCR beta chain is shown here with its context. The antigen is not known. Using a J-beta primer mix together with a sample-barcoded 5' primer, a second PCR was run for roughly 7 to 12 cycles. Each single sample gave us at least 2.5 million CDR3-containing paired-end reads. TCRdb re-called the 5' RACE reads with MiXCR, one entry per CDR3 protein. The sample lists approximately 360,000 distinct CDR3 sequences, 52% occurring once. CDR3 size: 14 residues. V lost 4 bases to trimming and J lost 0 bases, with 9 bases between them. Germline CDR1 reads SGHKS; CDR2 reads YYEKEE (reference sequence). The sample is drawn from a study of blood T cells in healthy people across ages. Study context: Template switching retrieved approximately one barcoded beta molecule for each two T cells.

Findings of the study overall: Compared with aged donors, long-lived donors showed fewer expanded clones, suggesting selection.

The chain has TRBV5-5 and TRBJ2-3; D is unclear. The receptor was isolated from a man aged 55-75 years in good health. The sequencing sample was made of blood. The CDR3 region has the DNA TGTGCCAGCAGCCAGGTTCCTAGCACAGATACGCAGTATTTT. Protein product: CASSQVPSTDTQYF.